This is a list of T cell receptor beta chains from one sample in a study of blood T cell repertoires in COVID-19. The repertoire was sequenced with immunoSEQ multiplex PCR; TCRdb's copy has only in-frame clones and lacks some. This table holds some 350,000 clones, about 90% found once. The sample was PBMCs or T cells enriched from blood (not recorded which). Every receptor here comes from a man younger than 40 who had recovered from COVID-19. Both conserved end residues are part of each CDR3. Each record gives: V gene, J gene, D gene, CDR3 protein. The D gene is left open where the match is weak.

>TRBV9|TRBJ2-2|-
CASSVVPGPTGELFF
>TRBV18|TRBJ2-2|-
CASSPGHVIFKLFF
>TRBV5-1|TRBJ2-3|TRBD1
CASSSGQPTDTQYF
>TRBV5-1|TRBJ2-1|-
CASRDSAGEQFF
>TRBV30|TRBJ2-7|TRBD1
CAWSVLTGVGEQYF
>TRBV2|TRBJ2-7|-
CASTPGEEQDEQYF
>TRBV7-9|TRBJ1-3|-
CASSSRGGNTIYF
>TRBV28|TRBJ1-6|-
CASSWGRVDSPLHF
>TRBV4-2|TRBJ2-5|TRBD2
CASSQGLAGGYQETQYF
>TRBV27|TRBJ2-1|-
CASSFWGRSYNEQFF
>TRBV19|TRBJ1-6|TRBD1
CASSTDRARSPLHF
>TRBV21-1|TRBJ2-3|-
CASSKPSLAGGGLGTDTQYF
>TRBV9|TRBJ2-3|TRBD2
CASSVDGGAFDTQYF
>TRBV5-5|TRBJ1-2|-
CASSSDRPYGYTF
>TRBV4-2|TRBJ1-6|TRBD1
CASSERQGDYGNSPLHF
>TRBV7-9|TRBJ1-1|-
CASSLLGDAEAFF
>TRBV12-5|TRBJ2-3|-
CASAAGMPEDTQYF
>TRBV19|TRBJ2-1|-
CASSRLAMGNEQFF
>TRBV6-5|TRBJ1-1|-
CASTPGEGTEAFF
>TRBV3-1/TRBV3-2|TRBJ1-2|-
CASSQGTYGYTF
>TRBV4-2|TRBJ2-3|TRBD2
CASSQAAELAGGRDTQYF
>TRBV5-6|TRBJ2-3|-
CASSLGLDTDTQYF
>TRBV13|TRBJ2-1|-
CASSLGANNEQFF
>TRBV12-3/TRBV12-4|TRBJ2-2|-
CASRDRNTGELFF
>TRBV29-1|TRBJ1-5|-
CSVGSSDNQPQHF
>TRBV2|TRBJ2-7|-
CASSVQGRSYEQYF
>TRBV24-1|TRBJ2-5|-
CATSVAGPEQETQYF
>TRBV21-1|TRBJ2-6|-
CASSKKHRVEPLSGANVLTF
>TRBV28|TRBJ1-6|-
CASSITGTTFNYNSPLHF
>TRBV6-8|TRBJ2-7|-
CASSYREQPYEQYF
>TRBV5-8|TRBJ2-7|TRBD1
CASSLLGQGAHEQYF
>TRBV11-2|TRBJ2-2|-
CASSQEGTARTGELFF
>TRBV4-2|TRBJ2-7|TRBD2
CASSQGLAGSYEQYF
>TRBV9|TRBJ1-6|TRBD1
CASSLGQGSSPLHF
>TRBV28|TRBJ2-1|TRBD1
CASSPSGQGHNEQFF
>TRBV7-9|TRBJ2-3|TRBD1
CASSLRGTEFSDTQYF
>TRBV7-8|TRBJ1-6|TRBD1
CASSLVRGRDSPLHF
>TRBV7-2|TRBJ1-6|-
CASSLAAYYSPLHF
>TRBV29-1|TRBJ2-3|-
CSVVRESTDTQYF
>TRBV14|TRBJ2-2|-
CASSPLNTGELFF
>TRBV28|TRBJ1-1|TRBD1
CASTNRDSEAFF
>TRBV5-5|TRBJ1-2|TRBD1
CASSLEGASGYTF
>TRBV5-1|TRBJ1-6|TRBD1
CASSEGTGGSPLHF
>TRBV6-5|TRBJ1-2|TRBD1
CASRGQGDYGYTF
>TRBV28|TRBJ2-7|TRBD1
CASSPGTGGRHEQYF
>TRBV27|TRBJ2-3|TRBD2
CASSLRKRGQDSTSTDTQYF
>TRBV19|TRBJ1-1|-
CASSSYRAGGSEAFF
>TRBV6-5|TRBJ1-1|-
CASSYSRRRNTEAFF
>TRBV19|TRBJ1-2|-
CASSPVEYGYTF
>TRBV5-1|TRBJ2-1|TRBD1
CASSFGQVSYNEQFF
>TRBV15|TRBJ1-4|-
CATSRAGYEKLFF
>TRBV6-1|TRBJ1-2|TRBD1
CASSEGGTVYGYTF
>TRBV7-6|TRBJ2-1|-
CASSLPAISSYNEQFF
>TRBV12-3/TRBV12-4|TRBJ2-6|TRBD2
CAGGGSGANVLTF
>TRBV6-5|TRBJ2-7|TRBD1
CASSLTGTETYEQYF
>TRBV7-9|TRBJ1-1|TRBD1
CASSLAGQIEAFF
>TRBV11-3|TRBJ2-2|TRBD1
CASSPGQLNTGELFF
>TRBV7-9|TRBJ1-1|-
CASSSTYTEAFF